The source of this T cell receptor (beta chain) is a study of blood T cell repertoires in COVID-19. Overall study: Sample material is recorded as cDNA or gDNA derived from T cells, B-cell-depleted T cells, or PBMCs.

As originally analysed: Estimates of nucleated cell counts were drawn from the amplification of reference gene primers. The repertoire was sequenced with immunoSEQ multiplex PCR; TCRdb's copy has only in-frame clones and lacks some. The V and J calls and clone size are taken from that table; D and trimming were inferred from the DNA. There are 150,000 to 200,000 clones in the sample; more than 75% occur only once, and about 15% lies in the top ten. The length of the CDR3 is 15 residues. Trimming shortened V by 4 bases and J by 2 bases, and 13 bases separated the two germline ends. Germline V lookup: CDR1 LGHNA, CDR2 YNFKEQ. Assignments of participants to cohorts depended upon their own reported clinical history.

The sample consisted of PBMCs or T cells enriched from blood (not recorded which). This TCR derives from a woman between 45 and 65 years old with acute COVID-19. This chain links TRBV4-2 with TRBJ2-3; the D gene is possibly TRBD1 (5 bases). The DNA for the CDR3 is TGTGCCAGCAGCCCGTCTGGCAGGGACACAGATACGCAGTATTTT. It yields the protein CASSPSGRDTDTQYF.